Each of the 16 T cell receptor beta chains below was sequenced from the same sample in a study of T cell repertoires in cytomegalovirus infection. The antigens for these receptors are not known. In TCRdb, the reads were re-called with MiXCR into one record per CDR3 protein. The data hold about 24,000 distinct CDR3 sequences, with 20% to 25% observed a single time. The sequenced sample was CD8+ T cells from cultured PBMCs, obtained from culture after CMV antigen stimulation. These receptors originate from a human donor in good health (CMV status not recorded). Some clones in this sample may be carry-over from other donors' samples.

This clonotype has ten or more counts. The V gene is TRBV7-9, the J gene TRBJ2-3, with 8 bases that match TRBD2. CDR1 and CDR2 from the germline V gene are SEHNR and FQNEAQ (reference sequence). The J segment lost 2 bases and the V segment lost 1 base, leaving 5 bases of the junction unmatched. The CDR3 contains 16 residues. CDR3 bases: TGTGCCAGCAGCTTAGGAGAGCGGGGGATCACAGATACGCAGTATTTT. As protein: CASSLGERGITDTQYF. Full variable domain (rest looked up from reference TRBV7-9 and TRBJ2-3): DTGVSQNPRHKITKRGQNVTFRCDPISEHNRLYWYRQTLGQGPEFLTYFQNEAQLEKSRLLSDRFSAERPKGSFSTLEIQRTEQGDSAMYLCASSLGERGITDTQYFGPGTRLTVL.

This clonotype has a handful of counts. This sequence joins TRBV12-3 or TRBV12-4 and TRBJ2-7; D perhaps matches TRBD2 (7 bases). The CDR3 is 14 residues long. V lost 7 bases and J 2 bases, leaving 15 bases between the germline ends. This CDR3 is CASNVGGPTYEQYF. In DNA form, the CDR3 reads TGTGCCAGCAACGTCGGGGGGCCAACCTACGAGCAGTACTTC.

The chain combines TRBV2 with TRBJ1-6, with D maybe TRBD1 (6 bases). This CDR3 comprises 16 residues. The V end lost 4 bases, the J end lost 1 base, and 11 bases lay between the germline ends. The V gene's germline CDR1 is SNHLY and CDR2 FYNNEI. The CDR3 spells CASSGGQISYNSPLHF. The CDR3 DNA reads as TGTGCCAGCAGTGGAGGACAGATTTCCTATAATTCACCCCTCCACTTT. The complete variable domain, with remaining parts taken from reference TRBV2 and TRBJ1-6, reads EPEVTQTPSHQVTQMGQEVILRCVPISNHLYFYWYRQILGQKVEFLVSFYNNEISEKSEIFDDQFSVERPDGSNFTLKIRSTKLEDSAMYFCASSGGQISYNSPLHFGNGTRLTVT.

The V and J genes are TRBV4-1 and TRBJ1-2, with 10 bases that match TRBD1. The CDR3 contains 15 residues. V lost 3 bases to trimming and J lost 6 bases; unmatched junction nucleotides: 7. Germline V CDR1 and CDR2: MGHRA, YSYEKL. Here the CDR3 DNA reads TGCGCCAGCAGCCAGAGGACAGGGGGTTCAAATGGCTACACCTTC. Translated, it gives CASSQRTGGSNGYTF.

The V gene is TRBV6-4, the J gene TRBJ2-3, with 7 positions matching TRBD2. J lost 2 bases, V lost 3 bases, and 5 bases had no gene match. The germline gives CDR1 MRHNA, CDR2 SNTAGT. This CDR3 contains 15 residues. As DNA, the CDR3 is TGTGCCAGCAGTGAGTCTAGCGGAGACACAGATACGCAGTATTTT. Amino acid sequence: CASSESSGDTDTQYF.

Here the CDR3 reads CASSSEGGLTHNEQFF. As DNA, the CDR3 is TGTGCCAGCAGTTCCGAGGGGGGGTTGACCCACAATGAGCAGTTCTTC. This rearrangement joins TRBV27 to TRBJ2-1, with a possible D match to TRBD2 (7 bases). Trimming left V 4 bases short and J 5 bases short, with 18 bases between. Per the germline V gene, CDR1 is MNHEY and CDR2 is SMNVEV (reference sequence). The CDR3 runs 16 residues.

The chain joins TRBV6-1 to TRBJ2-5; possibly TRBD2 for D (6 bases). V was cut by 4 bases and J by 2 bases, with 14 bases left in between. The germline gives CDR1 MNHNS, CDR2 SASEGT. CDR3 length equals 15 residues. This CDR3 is CASSGRGTGQETQYF. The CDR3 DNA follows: TGTGCCAGCAGTGGACGGGGGACTGGACAAGAGACCCAGTACTTC.

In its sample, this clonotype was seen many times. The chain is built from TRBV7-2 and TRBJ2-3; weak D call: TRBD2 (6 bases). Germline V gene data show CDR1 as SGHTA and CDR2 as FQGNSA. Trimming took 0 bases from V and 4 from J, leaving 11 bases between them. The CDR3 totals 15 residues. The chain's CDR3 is CASSLAGGFADTQYF. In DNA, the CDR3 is TGTGCCAGCAGCTTAGCGGGGGGATTCGCAGATACGCAGTATTTT.

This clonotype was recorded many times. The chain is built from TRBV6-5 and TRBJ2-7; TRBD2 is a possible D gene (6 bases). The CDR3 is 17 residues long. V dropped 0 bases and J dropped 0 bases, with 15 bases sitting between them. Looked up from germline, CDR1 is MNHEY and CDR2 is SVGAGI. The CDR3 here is CASSYSTRDQISYEQYF. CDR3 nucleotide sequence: TGTGCCAGCAGTTACTCGACGCGGGACCAAATCTCCTACGAGCAGTACTTC.

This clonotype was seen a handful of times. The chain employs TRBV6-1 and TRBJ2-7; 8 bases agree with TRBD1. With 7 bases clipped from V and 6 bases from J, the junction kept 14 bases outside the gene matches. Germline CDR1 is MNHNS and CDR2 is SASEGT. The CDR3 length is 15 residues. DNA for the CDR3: TGTGCCAGCATACTTAGTCTGGACAGGGTTCTCGAGCAGTACTTC. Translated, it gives CASILSLDRVLEQYF.

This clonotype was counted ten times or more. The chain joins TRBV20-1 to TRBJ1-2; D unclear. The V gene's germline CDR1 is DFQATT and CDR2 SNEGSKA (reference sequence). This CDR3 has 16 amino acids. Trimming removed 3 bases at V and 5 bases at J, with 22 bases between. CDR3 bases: TGCAGTGCTAGTTCTTCGACCACTGAACTGCCTTATGGCTACACCTTC. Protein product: CSASSSTTELPYGYTF.

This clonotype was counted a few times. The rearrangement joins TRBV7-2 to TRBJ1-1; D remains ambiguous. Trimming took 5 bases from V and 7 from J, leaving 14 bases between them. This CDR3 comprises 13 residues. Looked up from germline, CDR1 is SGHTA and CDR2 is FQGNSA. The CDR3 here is CASSPLGSGEAFF. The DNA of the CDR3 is TGTGCCAGCAGCCCCCTGGGTTCGGGTGAAGCTTTCTTT.

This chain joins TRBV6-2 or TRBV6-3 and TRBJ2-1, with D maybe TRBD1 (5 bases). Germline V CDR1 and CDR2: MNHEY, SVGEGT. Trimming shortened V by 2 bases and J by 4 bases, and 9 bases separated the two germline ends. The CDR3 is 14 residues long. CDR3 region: CASSYVQAYNEQFF. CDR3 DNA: TGTGCCAGCAGTTACGTACAGGCGTACAATGAGCAGTTCTTC.

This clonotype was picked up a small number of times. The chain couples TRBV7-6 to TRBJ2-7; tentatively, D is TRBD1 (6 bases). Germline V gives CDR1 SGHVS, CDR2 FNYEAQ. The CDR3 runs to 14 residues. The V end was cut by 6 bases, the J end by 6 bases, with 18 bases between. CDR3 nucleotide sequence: TGTGCCAGCAGTCACTCAAGTACAGGGTCCGAGCAGTACTTC. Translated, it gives CASSHSSTGSEQYF.

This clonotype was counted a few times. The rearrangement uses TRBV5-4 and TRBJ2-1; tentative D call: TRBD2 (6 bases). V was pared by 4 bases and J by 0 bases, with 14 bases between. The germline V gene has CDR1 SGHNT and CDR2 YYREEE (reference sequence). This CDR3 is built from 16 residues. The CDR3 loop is CASSPMGGTSYNEQFF. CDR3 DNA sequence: TGTGCCAGCAGCCCGATGGGGGGAACCTCCTACAATGAGCAGTTCTTC. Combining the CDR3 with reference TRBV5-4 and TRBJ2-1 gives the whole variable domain ETGVTQSPTHLIKTRGQQVTLRCSSQSGHNTVSWYQQALGQGPQFIFQYYREEENGRGNFPPRFSGLQFPNYSSELNVNALELDDSALYLCASSPMGGTSYNEQFFGPGTRLTVL.

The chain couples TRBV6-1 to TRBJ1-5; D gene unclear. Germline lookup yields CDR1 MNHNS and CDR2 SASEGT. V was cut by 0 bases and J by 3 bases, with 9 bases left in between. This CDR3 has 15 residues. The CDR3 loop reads CASSEARHLNQPQHF. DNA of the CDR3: TGTGCCAGCAGTGAAGCTAGACACCTCAATCAGCCCCAGCATTTT.